A selection of T cell receptor beta chains follows, all from one sample in a study of cytomegalovirus exposure and HLA in healthy donors. The repertoire was sequenced with immunoSEQ multiplex PCR; TCRdb's copy has only in-frame clones and lacks some. The table shows nearly 110,000 clones, with more than 65% occurring only once. Sequencing was carried out using PBMCs. The receptor source for this set is a woman aged 45-65 years in good health and CMV-seropositive. Each CDR3 is given with its conserved first and last residue. Fields, in order: clone size, J gene, V gene, D gene, CDR3 protein, CDR3 DNA. The D gene is left open where the match is weak. Clone size is shown for a subset of rows, as once, few, many or a class of expanded clone.

abundance: -
j_gene: TRBJ2-3
v_gene: TRBV5-1
d_gene: -
CDR3aa: CASSFSRFTDTQYF
CDR3nt: TGCGCCAGCAGCTTTTCCAGGTTCACAGATACGCAGTATTTT

abundance: -
j_gene: TRBJ2-1
v_gene: TRBV11-2
d_gene: TRBD2
CDR3aa: CASSFYRSGGSSYNEQFF
CDR3nt: TGTGCCAGCAGCTTTTATCGTTCGGGGGGAAGCTCCTACAATGAGCAGTTCTTC

abundance: -
j_gene: TRBJ1-1
v_gene: TRBV6-6
d_gene: -
CDR3aa: CASSYSEGVAFF
CDR3nt: TGTGCCAGCAGTTACTCTGAGGGGGTTGCTTTCTTT

abundance: -
j_gene: TRBJ2-7
v_gene: TRBV7-7
d_gene: -
CDR3aa: CASSIPGGEQYF
CDR3nt: TGTGCTAGCAGCATCCCCGGGGGCGAGCAGTACTTC

abundance: -
j_gene: TRBJ1-1
v_gene: TRBV5-1
d_gene: TRBD1
CDR3aa: CASSYDRGDTEAFF
CDR3nt: TGCGCCAGCAGCTATGACAGGGGAGACACTGAAGCTTTCTTT

abundance: once
j_gene: TRBJ2-7
v_gene: TRBV18
d_gene: -
CDR3aa: CASAPGHHYEQYF
CDR3nt: TGTGCCAGCGCCCCGGGACACCACTACGAGCAGTACTTC

abundance: -
j_gene: TRBJ1-6
v_gene: TRBV11-3
d_gene: -
CDR3aa: CASSPNGAPGSPLHF
CDR3nt: TGTGCCAGCAGTCCCAACGGCGCCCCGGGTTCACCCCTCCACTTT

abundance: -
j_gene: TRBJ2-7
v_gene: TRBV19
d_gene: TRBD1
CDR3aa: CASSSYAGTGRNEQYF
CDR3nt: TGTGCCAGTAGTTCCTATGCCGGGACAGGGCGAAACGAGCAGTACTTC

abundance: once
j_gene: TRBJ1-5
v_gene: TRBV6-5
d_gene: TRBD1
CDR3aa: CASTRGRGQPQHF
CDR3nt: TGTGCCAGCACCAGGGGGCGCGGTCAGCCCCAGCATTTT

abundance: -
j_gene: TRBJ2-7
v_gene: TRBV27
d_gene: TRBD1
CDR3aa: CASSLSDRASNEQYF
CDR3nt: TGTGCCAGCAGTTTAAGCGACAGGGCGTCCAACGAGCAGTACTTC

abundance: -
j_gene: TRBJ2-4
v_gene: TRBV7-8
d_gene: TRBD2
CDR3aa: CASSPRLAGGKNIQYF
CDR3nt: TGTGCCAGCAGCCCGCGACTAGCGGGGGGGAAAAACATTCAGTACTTC

abundance: once
j_gene: TRBJ1-5
v_gene: TRBV28
d_gene: -
CDR3aa: CASSTQGPHQHLSNQPQHF
CDR3nt: TGTGCCAGCAGTACACAGGGTCCACACCAACACCTTAGCAATCAGCCCCAGCATTTT

abundance: -
j_gene: TRBJ1-2
v_gene: TRBV28
d_gene: TRBD1
CDR3aa: CASSSSGQGSYGYTF
CDR3nt: TGTGCCAGCAGTTCCTCGGGACAGGGGAGCTATGGCTACACCTTC

abundance: -
j_gene: TRBJ2-1
v_gene: TRBV4-2
d_gene: TRBD2
CDR3aa: CASSHTPGLDTNEQFF
CDR3nt: TGTGCCAGCAGCCACACGCCGGGACTAGATACAAATGAGCAGTTCTTC

abundance: few
j_gene: TRBJ2-7
v_gene: TRBV6-1
d_gene: -
CDR3aa: CASKGTDSYEQYF
CDR3nt: TGTGCCAGCAAAGGGACTGACTCCTACGAGCAGTACTTC

abundance: -
j_gene: TRBJ1-1
v_gene: TRBV6-5
d_gene: TRBD1
CDR3aa: CASSYLGQAFTEAFF
CDR3nt: TGTGCCAGCAGTTACCTGGGACAGGCTTTCACTGAAGCTTTCTTT

abundance: few
j_gene: TRBJ1-3
v_gene: TRBV6-1
d_gene: TRBD1
CDR3aa: CASSSQGAWGNTIYF
CDR3nt: TGTGCCAGCAGTTCACAGGGGGCGTGGGGAAACACCATATATTTT

abundance: -
j_gene: TRBJ2-1
v_gene: TRBV28
d_gene: TRBD2
CDR3aa: CASRGDGLAGGLTYNEQFF
CDR3nt: TGTGCCAGCAGGGGTGATGGACTAGCGGGGGGTCTTACCTACAATGAGCAGTTCTTC

abundance: -
j_gene: TRBJ2-6
v_gene: TRBV2
d_gene: -
CDR3aa: CASSKGPAAGANVLTF
CDR3nt: TGTGCCAGCAGTAAGGGGCCCGCGGCTGGGGCCAACGTCCTGACTTTC

abundance: -
j_gene: TRBJ2-2
v_gene: TRBV5-1
d_gene: -
CDR3aa: CASSLGQTGELFF
CDR3nt: TGCGCCAGCAGCTTGGGACAGACCGGGGAGCTGTTTTTT

abundance: -
j_gene: TRBJ2-7
v_gene: TRBV10-3
d_gene: -
CDR3aa: CAISESGPTGQYF
CDR3nt: TGTGCCATCAGTGAGTCAGGGCCGACAGGGCAGTACTTC

abundance: -
j_gene: TRBJ2-5
v_gene: TRBV5-1
d_gene: TRBD1
CDR3aa: CASSWGTAGDGETQYF
CDR3nt: TGCGCCAGCAGCTGGGGGACAGCCGGGGATGGGGAGACCCAGTACTTC

abundance: -
j_gene: TRBJ2-6
v_gene: TRBV6-5
d_gene: TRBD1
CDR3aa: CASSWTGVGANVLTF
CDR3nt: TGTGCCAGCAGTTGGACAGGGGTAGGGGCCAACGTCCTGACTTTC

abundance: once
j_gene: TRBJ2-7
v_gene: TRBV7-8
d_gene: TRBD1
CDR3aa: CASMLTGQTYEQYF
CDR3nt: TGTGCCAGCATGCTAACGGGACAGACCTACGAGCAGTACTTC

abundance: -
j_gene: TRBJ1-5
v_gene: TRBV29-1
d_gene: TRBD1
CDR3aa: CSVDTGVNQPQHF
CDR3nt: TGCAGCGTGGATACAGGGGTAAATCAGCCCCAGCATTTT

abundance: -
j_gene: TRBJ1-1
v_gene: TRBV6-5
d_gene: TRBD1
CDR3aa: CASSYSVSGGTEAFF
CDR3nt: TGTGCCAGCAGTTACTCGGTATCAGGGGGCACTGAAGCTTTCTTT

abundance: -
j_gene: TRBJ1-1
v_gene: TRBV4-3
d_gene: -
CDR3aa: CASSQVGRGTEAFF
CDR3nt: TGCGCCAGCAGCCAAGTCGGAAGGGGCACTGAAGCTTTCTTT

abundance: -
j_gene: TRBJ2-6
v_gene: TRBV7-3
d_gene: -
CDR3aa: CASSPTVASGANVLTF
CDR3nt: TGTGCCAGCAGCCCTACAGTGGCCTCTGGGGCCAACGTCCTGACTTTC

abundance: once
j_gene: TRBJ1-2
v_gene: TRBV27
d_gene: -
CDR3aa: CASSLRRGDGYTF
CDR3nt: TGTGCCAGCAGTTTACGACGGGGTGATGGCTACACCTTC

abundance: -
j_gene: TRBJ1-1
v_gene: TRBV19
d_gene: -
CDR3aa: CASRRDITAFF
CDR3nt: TGTGCCAGTAGACGAGACATCACAGCTTTCTTT

abundance: -
j_gene: TRBJ2-1
v_gene: TRBV5-1
d_gene: TRBD2
CDR3aa: CASSGAGGTYNEQFF
CDR3nt: TGCGCCAGCAGCGGAGCGGGGGGTACCTACAATGAGCAGTTCTTC

abundance: -
j_gene: TRBJ2-1
v_gene: TRBV7-3
d_gene: TRBD2
CDR3aa: CASSALAGGPNEQFF
CDR3nt: TGTGCCAGCAGCGCCTTAGCGGGGGGGCCCAATGAGCAGTTCTTC

abundance: -
j_gene: TRBJ1-5
v_gene: TRBV5-1
d_gene: TRBD1
CDR3aa: CASSLQGNQPQHF
CDR3nt: TGTGCCAGCAGCCTACAGGGGAATCAGCCCCAGCATTTT

abundance: -
j_gene: TRBJ2-7
v_gene: TRBV29-1
d_gene: -
CDR3aa: CSVDRGDEQYF
CDR3nt: TGCAGCGTTGACAGGGGAGACGAGCAGTACTTC

abundance: -
j_gene: TRBJ2-2
v_gene: TRBV4-2
d_gene: TRBD2
CDR3aa: CASSQVPSGVPGELFF
CDR3nt: TGTGCCAGCAGCCAAGTTCCTAGCGGGGTCCCCGGGGAGCTGTTTTTT

abundance: -
j_gene: TRBJ1-2
v_gene: TRBV7-3
d_gene: -
CDR3aa: CASSPAGGNYGYTF
CDR3nt: TGTGCCAGCAGCCCCGCGGGGGGGAACTATGGCTACACCTTC

abundance: -
j_gene: TRBJ2-3
v_gene: TRBV5-1
d_gene: -
CDR3aa: CASSLAGSSMNTQYF
CDR3nt: TGCGCCAGCAGCTTGGCCGGTAGTTCGATGAATACGCAGTATTTT